Sequencing of this T cell receptor beta chain was carried out in a study of cytomegalovirus exposure and HLA in healthy donors. Study-level information: Of the donors genotyped, some 400 in all, around 76% fell in the Caucasian-associated ancestry cluster. The study's findings and limits: The study designated fewer than 200 TCR beta chains cytomegalovirus-associated. Another analysis was done later, and it associated approximately 18,000 TCR beta sequences with HLA alleles at 0.05 false discovery rate.

PCR used 60 Vbeta primers and 13 Jbeta primers. As processed by the authors: In a later analysis, the count reached some 83 million unique TCR beta chains, with roughly 9.9 million shared. The protocol was immunoSEQ multiplex PCR, while the TCRdb copy is restricted to in-frame clones and leaves out a portion. V, J and clone size reflect that table, while D and trimming were determined from the DNA. The sample consists of more than 95,000 clones, about 79% of them appearing once. In germline, CDR1 is MNHNY, CDR2 SVGAGI (reference sequence). V lost 2 bases and J lost 6, with 13 bases in between. There are 14 residues in the CDR3. In the case of this clone: Its target is not known.

Sequencing was performed on PBMCs. The chain employs TRBV6-6 and TRBJ1-2, with unresolved D. The sequence came from a man in his forties or fifties in good health and CMV-seronegative. The CDR3 DNA is TGTGCCAGCAGTTACCCCGGGGAAACTGATGGCTACACCTTC. Its translation: CASSYPGETDGYTF.